Following are 28 T cell receptor beta chains from one sample sequenced in a study of CD8+ T cells in alopecia areata (dated by TCRdb to about 2018). Libraries were made using the immunoSEQ multiplex PCR assay. RNA was extracted from all samples and reverse transcribed into cDNA as template for TCR sequencing. TCRdb took this table from immuneACCESS and kept in-frame rearrangements with V and J called. Such tables lack part of the clones; where checked against another copy, unresolved V genes explain under half of the gap, and the rest is unexplained. Across this sample there are roughly 97,000 clones, with approximately 42% seen only once. The ten top clones hold around 1.5% of the sample. The sequencing input was CD4+ T cells sorted from blood. The origin of the receptors is a human donor with alopecia areata.

This clone was picked up a small number of times. This chain uses TRBV18 with TRBJ1-4, with TRBD1 matching 10 bases. Germline V gives CDR1 KGHSH, CDR2 LQKENI. Trimming at V came to 2 bases and at J to 8 bases, leaving 11 bases not matched to a gene. The CDR3 loop spans 17 amino acids. CDR3 sequence (DNA): TGTGCCAGCTCACCAGGAGTGATGACAGGGGGCGACGAAAAACTGTTTTTT. Its translation is CASSPGVMTGGDEKLFF.

This clone occurred a few times. The CDR3 loop reads CASSRGQGGTDTQYF. In nucleotides, the CDR3 is TGTGCCAGCAGCAGAGGACAGGGAGGCACAGATACGCAGTATTTT. The V call is TRBV5-4, the J call TRBJ2-3; 8 bases match TRBD1. This CDR3 is built from 15 residues. CDR1 is SGHNT, CDR2 YYREEE, per germline (reference sequence). V trimming: 4 bases; J trimming: 1 base; junction bases outside the gene matches: 5.

This chain links TRBV6-5 with TRBJ1-2, with TRBD1 matching 10 bases. In germline, CDR1 is MNHEY, CDR2 SVGAGI. This CDR3 region has 15 residues. With 7 bases clipped from V and 8 bases from J, the junction kept 13 bases outside the gene matches. The CDR3 is CASTARGQGSRGYTF. For the CDR3, the DNA is TGTGCCAGCACAGCTAGGGGACAGGGGAGTAGAGGCTACACCTTC.

This chain connects TRBV28 to TRBJ2-1; tentative D call: TRBD2 (5 bases). This CDR3 region has 13 residues. From germline, CDR1 is MDHEN and CDR2 SYDVKM. V lost 3 bases to trimming and J lost 6 bases, with 9 bases between them. CDR3: CASSLRVFNEQFF. Here the CDR3 DNA reads TGTGCCAGCAGTTTGCGGGTATTCAATGAGCAGTTCTTC.

The chain couples TRBV4-2 to TRBJ2-1; the D gene is possibly TRBD2 (6 bases). The CDR3 loop spans 15 amino acids. Germline V lookup: CDR1 LGHNA, CDR2 YNFKEQ. V was trimmed by 5 bases and J by 0 bases, leaving 11 bases between them. CDR3 in DNA: TGTGCCAGCAGCGACCGGGACTCCTCCTACAATGAGCAGTTCTTC. Translation gives CASSDRDSSYNEQFF.

This chain connects TRBV5-6 to TRBJ2-7; D might be TRBD1 (6 bases). Trimming took off 4 bases at V and 0 bases at J, with 14 bases between the two ends. The germline V gene has CDR1 SGHDT and CDR2 YYEEEE. CDR3 length: 15 residues. The CDR3 DNA reads TGTGCCAGCAGCAGGCTTCACAGGGTCTCCTACGAGCAGTACTTC. This encodes CASSRLHRVSYEQYF.

This clone was seen only a few times. The chain joins TRBV6-6 to TRBJ2-7, with 8 bases aligning to TRBD1. The V gene end was trimmed by 6 bases and the J gene end by 3 bases; junction bases not matched to a gene: 1. Germline V gives CDR1 MNHNY, CDR2 SVGAGI (reference sequence). CDR3 length: 12 residues. CDR3 protein: CASRTGGYEQYF. CDR3 in DNA: TGTGCCAGCAGAACAGGGGGCTACGAGCAGTACTTC.

This chain uses TRBV5-1 with TRBJ1-4, with TRBD1 matching 9 bases. The length of the CDR3 is 15 residues. Trimming took 4 bases from V and 6 from J; bases not matched to a gene: 7. CDR1 SGHRS and CDR2 YFSETQ come from the germline V gene. CDR3 DNA sequence: TGCGCCAGCAGCGGAAACAGGGGGCCAGATGAAAAACTGTTTTTT. It encodes CASSGNRGPDEKLFF.

The V gene is TRBV5-1, the J gene TRBJ2-7, with D tentatively TRBD1 (6 bases). The CDR3 runs 15 residues. Germline CDR1 and CDR2: SGHRS and YFSETQ. Trimming shortened V by 3 bases and J by 2 bases, and 15 bases separated the two germline ends. The CDR3 protein is CASSSTSRGPYEQYF. In nucleotides, the CDR3 is TGCGCCAGCAGCTCGACTTCCAGGGGCCCCTACGAGCAGTACTTC.

This clone was seen only a few times. This chain links TRBV6-5 with TRBJ2-4, with TRBD1 matching 8 bases. The ends lost 6 bases at V and 6 bases at J; junction bases unmatched: 7. Germline V lookup: CDR1 MNHEY, CDR2 SVGAGI. CDR3 length: 14 residues. CDR3 region: CASSRTGFGNIQYF. The CDR3 region has the DNA TGTGCCAGCAGCCGGACAGGGTTCGGAAACATTCAGTACTTC.

The V and J genes are TRBV5-4 and TRBJ2-7; D might be TRBD2 (5 bases). Germline values: CDR1 SGHNT, CDR2 YYREEE (reference sequence). Deletions cut 4 bases from V and 3 bases from J, with 11 bases between. The CDR3 sequence is 13 residues long. The chain's CDR3 is CASSRPGNYEQYF. The CDR3 coding sequence is TGTGCCAGCAGCAGACCCGGGAACTACGAGCAGTACTTC.

This clone was seen once. The chain has TRBV7-3 and TRBJ2-3, with TRBD2 matching over 11 bases. With 2 bases clipped from V and 3 bases from J, the junction kept 4 bases outside the gene matches. From germline, CDR1 is SGHTA and CDR2 FQGTGA. The CDR3 consists of 16 residues. CDR3 in amino acids: CASSLGLAGGTDTQYF. Written as DNA, the CDR3 is TGTGCCAGCAGCTTAGGGCTAGCGGGGGGTACAGATACGCAGTATTTT.

The chain carries TRBV18 and TRBJ2-5; D remains unclear. The germline V gene encodes CDR1 KGHSH and CDR2 LQKENI. Trimming stripped 6 bases from V and 2 bases from J, with 10 bases between. The CDR3 runs to 13 residues. Here the CDR3 reads CASSRIPQETQYF. CDR3 in DNA: TGTGCCAGCTCCCGTATACCTCAAGAGACCCAGTACTTC.

The sample holds one count of this clone. The genes are TRBV29-1 and TRBJ2-7; the D gene is possibly TRBD1 (5 bases). Germline assignment: CDR1 SQVTM and CDR2 ANQGSEA. The CDR3 has 12 residues. Trimming cost V 7 bases and J 3 bases, with 13 bases left between them. CDR3: CSASYDSYEQYF. The CDR3 DNA is TGCAGCGCCTCATACGACAGCTACGAGCAGTACTTC.

V usage is TRBV28 and J usage is TRBJ2-7; D ambiguous. V was trimmed by 3 bases and J by 4 bases, leaving 13 bases between them. This CDR3 comprises 14 residues. Germline V gene data show CDR1 as MDHEN and CDR2 as SYDVKM. CDR3 coding DNA: TGTGCCAGCAGTTTTCCCCCAGGCGAATACGAGCAGTACTTC. The encoded protein is CASSFPPGEYEQYF.

This chain connects TRBV19 to TRBJ2-7; 8 positions match TRBD2. The V and J ends lost 5 bases and 4 bases, in that order; junction bases with no gene match: 16. CDR1 and CDR2 from the germline V gene are LNHDA and SQIVND (reference sequence). The CDR3 totals 17 residues. The CDR3 here is CASSGREGSGSKYEQYF. The CDR3 DNA reads as TGTGCCAGTAGTGGCCGGGAAGGGAGCGGGAGCAAATACGAGCAGTACTTC.

The rearrangement joins TRBV5-1 to TRBJ2-1; D unresolved. This CDR3 region has 12 residues. CDR1 and CDR2 from the germline V gene are SGHRS and YFSETQ. V gave up 4 bases and J gave up 5 bases, with 7 bases separating them. In nucleotides, the CDR3 is TGCGCCAGCAGCCCCTGGGACAATGAGCAGTTCTTC. This sequence encodes CASSPWDNEQFF.

The chain combines TRBV28 with TRBJ1-5; unclear D gene. The CDR3 contains 12 residues. Germline-derived CDR1 and CDR2 are MDHEN and SYDVKM. This CDR3 is CGVSVRGQPQHF. Written as DNA, the CDR3 is TGTGGTGTATCTGTACGGGGTCAGCCCCAGCATTTT.

The chain links TRBV2 to TRBJ1-1, with unresolved D. The CDR3 is 13 amino acids. The germline CDR1 and CDR2 sequences are SNHLY and FYNNEI. Trimming took off 3 bases at V and 1 base at J, with 6 bases between the two ends. The chain's CDR3 is CASSDAGNTEAFF. CDR3 bases: TGTGCCAGCAGTGATGCAGGGAACACTGAAGCTTTCTTT.

This CDR3 reads CASSQTRGGLHEQYF. For the CDR3, the DNA is TGTGCCAGCAGCCAAACTCGAGGAGGGCTACACGAGCAGTACTTC. The chain combines TRBV14 with TRBJ2-7, with D possibly TRBD2 on 6 matching bases. Trimming stripped 2 bases from V and 5 bases from J, with 16 bases between. The V gene's germline CDR1 is SGHDN and CDR2 FVKESK. The CDR3 runs 15 residues.

Only a few counts were recorded for this clone. The chain links TRBV29-1 to TRBJ2-1, with 9 nucleotides matching TRBD1. V shed 4 bases and J 3 bases; nucleotides not matched to a gene: 4. The germline V gene encodes CDR1 SQVTM and CDR2 ANQGSEA. CDR3 length: 14 amino acids. The CDR3 nucleotides are TGCAGCGTTGTGACAGGGGGGCACTACAATGAGCAGTTCTTC. This sequence encodes CSVVTGGHYNEQFF.

In this sample, this clone turned up a few times. The V call is TRBV30, the J call TRBJ1-6, with D unclear. This CDR3 region has 17 residues. Trimming took 1 base from V and 5 from J, leaving 18 bases between them. Germline loops: CDR1 GTSNPN, CDR2 SVGIG (reference sequence). CDR3 loop: CAWSDVIERGNNSPLHF. DNA for the CDR3: TGTGCCTGGAGTGACGTCATCGAAAGAGGGAATAATTCACCCCTCCACTTT.

The CDR3: CASIFGPAGVETQYF. The CDR3 nucleotides read TGTGCCAGCATTTTCGGGCCAGCGGGAGTTGAGACCCAGTACTTC. The chain employs TRBV2 and TRBJ2-5, with TRBD2 matching 8 bases. With 7 bases clipped from V and 5 bases from J, the junction kept 12 bases outside the gene matches. The CDR3 length is 15 residues. Germline values: CDR1 SNHLY, CDR2 FYNNEI.

The chain couples TRBV9 to TRBJ2-3; the D gene could be TRBD1 or TRBD2 (5 bases each). This CDR3 has 18 residues. V was cut by 0 bases and J by 3 bases, with 20 bases left in between. The V gene's germline CDR1 is SGDLS and CDR2 YYNGEE. CDR3 bases: TGTGCCAGCAGCGTAGGTGTCGAGGGGAGTATCGGTACAGATACGCAGTATTTT. It codes for CASSVGVEGSIGTDTQYF.

The gene calls are TRBV29-1 and TRBJ2-1; D is ambiguous. V gave up 6 bases and J gave up 5 bases, with 8 bases separating them. The CDR3 totals 11 residues. Germline V gene data show CDR1 as SQVTM and CDR2 as ANQGSEA. The CDR3 DNA is TGCAGCGTCCGCTACAACAATGAGCAGTTCTTC. It is translated as CSVRYNNEQFF.

The gene calls are TRBV30 and TRBJ2-1, with TRBD2 identical over 10 bases. This CDR3 has 15 amino acids. The trim removed 1 base at V and 8 bases at J, leaving 8 bases unmatched. Germline CDR1 and CDR2: GTSNPN and SVGIG (reference sequence). The CDR3 DNA follows: TGTGCCTGGAGTGCCCTAGCGGGGGTAGTCGATGAGCAGTTCTTC. Protein product: CAWSALAGVVDEQFF.

The V gene is TRBV7-2, the J gene TRBJ2-7; D perhaps matches TRBD2 (6 bases). This CDR3 spans 13 amino acids. Trimming stripped 1 base from V and 3 bases from J, with 7 bases between. CDR1 and CDR2 (germline): SGHTA, FQGNSA. The chain's CDR3 is CASSLGAGYEQYF. In nucleotides, the CDR3 is TGTGCCAGCAGCTTAGGAGCGGGCTACGAGCAGTACTTC.

This clone was observed a few times. The chain combines TRBV29-1 with TRBJ1-2, with TRBD1 matching over 7 bases. From germline, CDR1 is SQVTM and CDR2 ANQGSEA. This CDR3 has 15 residues. V trimming: 5 bases; J trimming: 4 bases; junction bases outside the gene matches: 13. The CDR3: CSVSGIQGSPYGYTF. In DNA form, the CDR3 reads TGCAGCGTTTCGGGAATACAGGGGTCCCCCTATGGCTACACCTTC.